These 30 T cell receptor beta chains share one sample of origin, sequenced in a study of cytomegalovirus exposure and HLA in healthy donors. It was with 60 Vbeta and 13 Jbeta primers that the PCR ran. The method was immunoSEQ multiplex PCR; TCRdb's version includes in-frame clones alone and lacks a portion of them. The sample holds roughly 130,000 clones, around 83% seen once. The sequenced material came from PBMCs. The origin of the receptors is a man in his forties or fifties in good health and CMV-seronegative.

This chain's CDR3 is CATSAKIDSYGYTF. The DNA of the CDR3 is TGTGCCACCAGCGCCAAAATTGACAGCTATGGCTACACCTTC. The genes are TRBV15 and TRBJ1-2; D possibly corresponds to TRBD1 (5 bases). Germline V gives CDR1 LNHNV, CDR2 YYDKDF (reference sequence). The V and J ends lost 5 bases and 4 bases respectively, with 14 bases between them. The CDR3 totals 14 residues. Looking up the rest from reference TRBV15 and TRBJ1-2 gives the full variable domain: DAMVIQNPRYQVTQFGKPVTLSCSQTLNHNVMYWYQQKSSQAPKLLFHYYDKDFNNEADTPDNFQSRRPNTSFCFLDIRSPGLGDTAMYLCATSAKIDSYGYTFGSGTRLTVV.

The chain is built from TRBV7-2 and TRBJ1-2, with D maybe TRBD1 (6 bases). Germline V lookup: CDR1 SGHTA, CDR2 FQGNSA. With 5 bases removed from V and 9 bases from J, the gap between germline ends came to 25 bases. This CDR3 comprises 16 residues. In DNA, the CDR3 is TGTGCCAGCAGCCCTAGCGCCGGGGGGCAGGCCTCGAGCTACACCTTC. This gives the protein CASSPSAGGQASSYTF.

The chain's CDR3 is CASSSGTTGGEQFF. In DNA form, the CDR3 reads TGTGCCAGCAGTAGCGGGACTACAGGCGGGGAGCAGTTCTTC. This chain joins TRBV6-1 and TRBJ2-1; 7 bases fit TRBD2. The length of the CDR3 is 14 residues. V lost 5 bases, J lost 10 bases, and 11 bases stayed unmatched. Germline loops: CDR1 MNHNS, CDR2 SASEGT.

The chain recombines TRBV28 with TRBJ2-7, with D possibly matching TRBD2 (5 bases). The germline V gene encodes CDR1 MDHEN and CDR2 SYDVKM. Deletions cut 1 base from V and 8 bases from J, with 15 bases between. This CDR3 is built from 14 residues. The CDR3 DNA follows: TGTGCCAGCAGTTTATCTCCGGGATCTACGAAGCAGTACTTC. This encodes CASSLSPGSTKQYF.

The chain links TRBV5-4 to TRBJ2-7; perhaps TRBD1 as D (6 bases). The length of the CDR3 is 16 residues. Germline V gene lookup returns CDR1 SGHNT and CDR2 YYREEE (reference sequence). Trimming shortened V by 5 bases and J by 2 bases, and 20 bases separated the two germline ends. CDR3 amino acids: CASSFHQGTIAYEQYF. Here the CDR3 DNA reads TGTGCCAGCAGTTTCCATCAGGGGACCATTGCCTACGAGCAGTACTTC. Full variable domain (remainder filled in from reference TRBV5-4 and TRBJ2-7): ETGVTQSPTHLIKTRGQQVTLRCSSQSGHNTVSWYQQALGQGPQFIFQYYREEENGRGNFPPRFSGLQFPNYSSELNVNALELDDSALYLCASSFHQGTIAYEQYFGPGTRLTVT.

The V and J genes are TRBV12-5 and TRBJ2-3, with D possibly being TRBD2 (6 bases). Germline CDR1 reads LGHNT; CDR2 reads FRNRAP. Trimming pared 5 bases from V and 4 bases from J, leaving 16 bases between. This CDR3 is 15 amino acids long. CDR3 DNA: TGTGCTAGTGGTCTGGGCCTGGGAGGTTCAGATACGCAGTATTTT. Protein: CASGLGLGGSDTQYF.

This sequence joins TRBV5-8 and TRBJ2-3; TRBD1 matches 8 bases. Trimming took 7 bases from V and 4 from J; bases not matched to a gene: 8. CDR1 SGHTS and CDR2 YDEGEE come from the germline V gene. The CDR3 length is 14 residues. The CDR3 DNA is TGTGCCAGCGCGACAGGGGTGATCCCAGATACGCAGTATTTT. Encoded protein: CASATGVIPDTQYF.

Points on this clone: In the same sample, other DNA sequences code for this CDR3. The CDR3 here is CASSEEQGINSPLHF. CDR3 nucleotides: TGTGCCAGCAGTGAAGAGCAGGGGATTAATTCACCCCTCCACTTT. The rearrangement links TRBV2 to TRBJ1-6, with D possibly being TRBD1 (6 bases). With 1 base removed from V and 6 bases from J, the gap between germline ends came to 10 bases. CDR3 length equals 15 residues. The V gene's germline CDR1 is SNHLY and CDR2 FYNNEI.

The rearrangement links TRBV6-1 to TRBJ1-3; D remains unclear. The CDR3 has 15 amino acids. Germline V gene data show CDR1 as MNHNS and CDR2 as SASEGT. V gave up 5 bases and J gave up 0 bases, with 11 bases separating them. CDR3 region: CASSKGRSSGNTIYF. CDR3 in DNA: TGTGCCAGCAGTAAAGGACGGAGCTCTGGAAACACCATATATTTT.

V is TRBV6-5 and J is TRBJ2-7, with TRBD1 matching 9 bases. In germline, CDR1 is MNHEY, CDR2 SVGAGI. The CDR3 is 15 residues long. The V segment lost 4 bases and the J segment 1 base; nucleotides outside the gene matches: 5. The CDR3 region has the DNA TGTGCCAGCAGTTCCCCGGGACAGGGTTCCTACGAGCAGTACTTC. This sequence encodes CASSSPGQGSYEQYF.

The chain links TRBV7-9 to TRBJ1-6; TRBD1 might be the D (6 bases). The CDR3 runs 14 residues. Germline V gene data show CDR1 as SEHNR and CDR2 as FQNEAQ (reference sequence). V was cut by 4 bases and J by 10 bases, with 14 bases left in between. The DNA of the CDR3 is TGTGCCAGCAGCTGGGACACGACCTGGTCACCCCTCCACTTT. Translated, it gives CASSWDTTWSPLHF.

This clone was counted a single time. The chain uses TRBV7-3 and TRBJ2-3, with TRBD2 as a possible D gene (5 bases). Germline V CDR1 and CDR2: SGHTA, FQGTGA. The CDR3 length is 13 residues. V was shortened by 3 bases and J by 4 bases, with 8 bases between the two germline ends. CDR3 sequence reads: CASSLRRSDTQYF. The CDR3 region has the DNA TGTGCCAGCAGCTTGAGGAGGTCAGATACGCAGTATTTT.

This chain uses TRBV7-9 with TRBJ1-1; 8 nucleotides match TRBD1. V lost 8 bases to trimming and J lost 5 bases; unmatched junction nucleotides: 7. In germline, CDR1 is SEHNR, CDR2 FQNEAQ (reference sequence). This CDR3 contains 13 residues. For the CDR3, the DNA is TGTGCCAGCCAGGGGGCGATAGGTACTGAAGCTTTCTTT. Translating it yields CASQGAIGTEAFF.

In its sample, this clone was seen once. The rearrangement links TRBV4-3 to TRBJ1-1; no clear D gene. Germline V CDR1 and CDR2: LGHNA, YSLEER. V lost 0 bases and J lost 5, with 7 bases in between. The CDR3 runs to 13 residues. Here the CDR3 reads CASSQEPRTEAFF. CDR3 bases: TGCGCCAGCAGCCAAGAACCCCGGACTGAAGCTTTCTTT.

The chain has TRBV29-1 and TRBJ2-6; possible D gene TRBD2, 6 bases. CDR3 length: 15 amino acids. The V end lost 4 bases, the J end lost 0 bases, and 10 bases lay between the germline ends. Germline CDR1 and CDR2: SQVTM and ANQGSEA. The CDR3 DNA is TGCAGCGTTGCGGGGGAACCCTCTGGGGCCAACGTCCTGACTTTC. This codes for CSVAGEPSGANVLTF.

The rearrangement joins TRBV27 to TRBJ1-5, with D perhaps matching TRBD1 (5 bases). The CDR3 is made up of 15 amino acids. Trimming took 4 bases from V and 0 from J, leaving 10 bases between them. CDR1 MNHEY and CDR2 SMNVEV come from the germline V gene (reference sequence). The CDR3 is CASSSQGISNQPQHF. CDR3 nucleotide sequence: TGTGCCAGCAGTTCTCAGGGTATTAGCAATCAGCCCCAGCATTTT.

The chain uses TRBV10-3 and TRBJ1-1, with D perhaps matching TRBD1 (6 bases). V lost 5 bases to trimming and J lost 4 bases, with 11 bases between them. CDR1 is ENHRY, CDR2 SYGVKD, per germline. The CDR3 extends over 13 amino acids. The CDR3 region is CAISTGWGTEAFF. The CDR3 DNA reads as TGTGCCATCAGTACAGGGTGGGGCACTGAAGCTTTCTTT.

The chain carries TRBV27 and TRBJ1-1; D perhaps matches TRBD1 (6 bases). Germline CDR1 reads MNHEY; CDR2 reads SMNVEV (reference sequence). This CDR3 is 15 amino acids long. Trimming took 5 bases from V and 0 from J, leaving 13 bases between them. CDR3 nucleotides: TGTGCCAGCAGTAGGACCGGACAGTTGAACACTGAAGCTTTCTTT. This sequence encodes CASSRTGQLNTEAFF.

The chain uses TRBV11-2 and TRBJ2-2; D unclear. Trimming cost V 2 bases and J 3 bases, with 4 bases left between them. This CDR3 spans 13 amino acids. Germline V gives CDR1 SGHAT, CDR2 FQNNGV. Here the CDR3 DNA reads TGTGCCAGCAGCTTATCTCACACCGGGGAGCTGTTTTTT. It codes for CASSLSHTGELFF.

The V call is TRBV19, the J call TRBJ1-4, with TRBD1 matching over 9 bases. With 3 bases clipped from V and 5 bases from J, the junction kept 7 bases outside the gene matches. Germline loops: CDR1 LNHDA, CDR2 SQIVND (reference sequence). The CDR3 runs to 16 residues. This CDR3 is CASSIFTGGANEKLFF. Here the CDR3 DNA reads TGTGCCAGTAGTATTTTCACAGGGGGCGCAAATGAAAAACTGTTTTTT.

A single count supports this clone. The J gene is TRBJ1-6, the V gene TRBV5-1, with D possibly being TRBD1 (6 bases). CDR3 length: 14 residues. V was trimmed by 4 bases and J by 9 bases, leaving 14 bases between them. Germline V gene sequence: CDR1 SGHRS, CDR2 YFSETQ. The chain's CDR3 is CASSEQGWSSPLHF. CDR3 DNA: TGCGCCAGCAGCGAACAGGGTTGGAGTTCACCCCTCCACTTT.

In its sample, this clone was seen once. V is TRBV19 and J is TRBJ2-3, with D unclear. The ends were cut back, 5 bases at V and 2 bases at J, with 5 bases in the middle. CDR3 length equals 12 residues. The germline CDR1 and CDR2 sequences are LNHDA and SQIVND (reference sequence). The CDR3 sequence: CASSPSTDTQYF. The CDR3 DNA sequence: TGTGCCAGTAGTCCCTCCACAGATACGCAGTATTTT.

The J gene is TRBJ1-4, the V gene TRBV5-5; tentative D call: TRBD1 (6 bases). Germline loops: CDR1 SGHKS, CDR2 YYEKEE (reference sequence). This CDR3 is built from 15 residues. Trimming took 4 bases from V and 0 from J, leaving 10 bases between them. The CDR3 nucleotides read TGTGCCAGCAGCACCGGACAGACAACTAATGAAAAACTGTTTTTT. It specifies CASSTGQTTNEKLFF.

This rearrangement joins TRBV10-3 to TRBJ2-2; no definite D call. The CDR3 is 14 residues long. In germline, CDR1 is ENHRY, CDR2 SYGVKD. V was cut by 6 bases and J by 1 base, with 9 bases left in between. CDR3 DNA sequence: TGTGCCATCAGCCCTGAGCTGAACACCGGGGAGCTGTTTTTT. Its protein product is CAISPELNTGELFF.

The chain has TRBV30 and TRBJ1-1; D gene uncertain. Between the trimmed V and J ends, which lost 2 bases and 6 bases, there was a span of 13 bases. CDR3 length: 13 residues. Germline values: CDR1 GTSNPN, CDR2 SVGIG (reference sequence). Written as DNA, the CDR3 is TGTGCCTGGAGTCATAGTAGTGGGCCTGAAGCTTTCTTT. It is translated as CAWSHSSGPEAFF. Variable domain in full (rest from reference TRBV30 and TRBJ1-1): SQTIHQWPATLVQPVGSPLSLECTVEGTSNPNLYWYRQAAGRGLQLLFYSVGIGQISSEVPQNLSASRPQDRQFILSSKKLLLSDSGFYLCAWSHSSGPEAFFGQGTRLTVV.

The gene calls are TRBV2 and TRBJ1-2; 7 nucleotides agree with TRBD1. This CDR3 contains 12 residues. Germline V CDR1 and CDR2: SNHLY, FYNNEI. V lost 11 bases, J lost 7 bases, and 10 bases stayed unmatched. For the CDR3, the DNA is TGTGCCGGACGCCAACAGGGGACTGGCTACACCTTC. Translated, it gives CAGRQQGTGYTF. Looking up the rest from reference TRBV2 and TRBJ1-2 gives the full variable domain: EPEVTQTPSHQVTQMGQEVILRCVPISNHLYFYWYRQILGQKVEFLVSFYNNEISEKSEIFDDQFSVERPDGSNFTLKIRSTKLEDSAMYFCAGRQQGTGYTFGSGTRLTVV.

CDR3 DNA: TGCGCCAGCAACCGAGGGGGTCTAGCGGGGGACTTCAATGAGCAGTTCTTC. Protein sequence: CASNRGGLAGDFNEQFF. The V and J genes are TRBV4-1 and TRBJ2-1, with 10 bases lining up with TRBD2. The V segment lost 7 bases and the J segment 6 bases; nucleotides outside the gene matches: 15. Germline V gene sequence: CDR1 MGHRA, CDR2 YSYEKL. This CDR3 contains 17 residues.

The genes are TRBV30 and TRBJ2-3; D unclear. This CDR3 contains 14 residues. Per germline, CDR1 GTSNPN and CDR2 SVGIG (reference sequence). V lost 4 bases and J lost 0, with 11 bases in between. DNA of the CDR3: TGTGCCTGGATTAAACCCCTAAGCACAGATACGCAGTATTTT. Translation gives CAWIKPLSTDTQYF.

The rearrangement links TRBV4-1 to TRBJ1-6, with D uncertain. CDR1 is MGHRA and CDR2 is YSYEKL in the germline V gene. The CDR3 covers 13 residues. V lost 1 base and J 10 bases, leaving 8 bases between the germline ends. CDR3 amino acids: CASSQVGESPLHF. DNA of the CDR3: TGCGCCAGCAGCCAAGTGGGAGAGTCACCCCTCCACTTT.

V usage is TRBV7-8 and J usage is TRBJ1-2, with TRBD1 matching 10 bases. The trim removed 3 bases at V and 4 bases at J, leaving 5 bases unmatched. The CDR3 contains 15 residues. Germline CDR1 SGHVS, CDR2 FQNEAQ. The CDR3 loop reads CASSFGTGAGYGYTF. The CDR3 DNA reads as TGTGCCAGCAGCTTTGGGACAGGGGCAGGCTATGGCTACACCTTC.